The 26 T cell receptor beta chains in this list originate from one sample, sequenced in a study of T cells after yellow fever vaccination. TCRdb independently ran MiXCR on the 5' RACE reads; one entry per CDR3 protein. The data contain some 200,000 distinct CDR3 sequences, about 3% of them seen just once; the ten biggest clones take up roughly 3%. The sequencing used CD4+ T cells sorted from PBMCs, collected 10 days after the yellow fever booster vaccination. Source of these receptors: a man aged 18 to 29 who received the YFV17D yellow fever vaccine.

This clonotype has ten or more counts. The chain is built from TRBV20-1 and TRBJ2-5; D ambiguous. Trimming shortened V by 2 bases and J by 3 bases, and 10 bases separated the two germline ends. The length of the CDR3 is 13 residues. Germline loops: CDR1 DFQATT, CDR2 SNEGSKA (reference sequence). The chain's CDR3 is CSARNPVKETQYF. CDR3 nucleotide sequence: TGCAGTGCTAGAAACCCGGTGAAAGAGACCCAGTACTTC.

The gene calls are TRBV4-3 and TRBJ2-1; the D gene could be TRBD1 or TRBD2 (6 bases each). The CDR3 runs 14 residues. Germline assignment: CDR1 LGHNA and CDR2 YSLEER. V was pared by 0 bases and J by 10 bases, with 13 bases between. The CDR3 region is CASSQEAGAGEQFF. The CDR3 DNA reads TGCGCCAGCAGCCAAGAGGCAGGGGCGGGGGAGCAGTTCTTC.

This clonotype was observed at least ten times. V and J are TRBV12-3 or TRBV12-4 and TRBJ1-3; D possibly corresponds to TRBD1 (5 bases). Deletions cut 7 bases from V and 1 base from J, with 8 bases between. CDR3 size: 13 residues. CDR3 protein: CASITGSGNTIYF. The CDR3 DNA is TGTGCCAGCATCACAGGATCTGGAAACACCATATATTTT.

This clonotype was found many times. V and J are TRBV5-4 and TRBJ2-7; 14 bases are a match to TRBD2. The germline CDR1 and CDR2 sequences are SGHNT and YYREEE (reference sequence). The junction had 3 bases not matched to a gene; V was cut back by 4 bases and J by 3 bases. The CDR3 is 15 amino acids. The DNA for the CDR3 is TGTGCCAGCAGCCAGGGACTAGCGGGGGTCTACGAGCAGTACGTC. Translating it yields CASSQGLAGVYEQYV.

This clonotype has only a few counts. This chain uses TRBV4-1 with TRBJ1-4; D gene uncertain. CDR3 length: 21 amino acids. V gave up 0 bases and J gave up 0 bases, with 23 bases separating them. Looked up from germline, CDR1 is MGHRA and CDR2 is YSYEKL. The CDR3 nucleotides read TGCGCCAGCAGCCAAGATACTTTCTCGGGGTCCTTTTTTGCAACTAATGAAAAACTGTTTTTT. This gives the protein CASSQDTFSGSFFATNEKLFF.

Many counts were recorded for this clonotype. In DNA, the CDR3 is TGTGCCAGCATGGGCCCCGGAGCTGAGCAGTTCTTC. This encodes CASMGPGAEQFF. The chain combines TRBV12-3 or TRBV12-4 with TRBJ2-1; D remains unclear. CDR3 length: 12 residues. V dropped 7 bases and J dropped 9 bases, with 13 bases sitting between them.

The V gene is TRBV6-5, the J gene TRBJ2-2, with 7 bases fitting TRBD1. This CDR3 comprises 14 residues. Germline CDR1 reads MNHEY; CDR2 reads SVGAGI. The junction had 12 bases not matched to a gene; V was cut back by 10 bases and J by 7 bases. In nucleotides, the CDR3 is TGTGCCATACGAACAGGGGATTTGGGCGGGGAGCTGTTTTTT. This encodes CAIRTGDLGGELFF.

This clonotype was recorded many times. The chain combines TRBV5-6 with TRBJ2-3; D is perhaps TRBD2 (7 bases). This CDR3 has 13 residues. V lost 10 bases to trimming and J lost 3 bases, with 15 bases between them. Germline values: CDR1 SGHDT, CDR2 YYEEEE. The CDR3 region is CASWGGLTDTQYF. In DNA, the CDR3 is TGTGCCTCGTGGGGGGGCTTAACAGATACGCAGTATTTT.

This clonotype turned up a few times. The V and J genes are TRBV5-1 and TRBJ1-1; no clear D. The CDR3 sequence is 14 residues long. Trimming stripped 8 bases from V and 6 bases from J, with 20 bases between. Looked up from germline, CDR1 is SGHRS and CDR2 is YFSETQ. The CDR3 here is CASRSISPVSEAFF. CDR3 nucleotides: TGCGCCAGTCGCTCGATCTCTCCCGTATCTGAAGCTTTCTTT. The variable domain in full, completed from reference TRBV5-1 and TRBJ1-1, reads KAGVTQTPRYLIKTRGQQVTLSCSPISGHRSVSWYQQTPGQGLQFLFEYFSETQRNKGNFPGRFSGRQFSNSRSEMNVSTLELGDSALYLCASRSISPVSEAFFGQGTRLTVV.

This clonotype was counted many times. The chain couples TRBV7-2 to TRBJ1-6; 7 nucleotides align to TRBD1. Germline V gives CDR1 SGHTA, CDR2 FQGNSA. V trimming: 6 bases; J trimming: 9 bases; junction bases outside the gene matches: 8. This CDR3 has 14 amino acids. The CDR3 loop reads CASRTDRASSPLHF. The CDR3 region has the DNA TGTGCCAGCAGGACCGACAGGGCGAGTTCACCCCTCCACTTT.

Here the CDR3 reads CASSLLSSTGELFF. CDR3 coding DNA: TGTGCCAGCAGTTTGTTGTCGAGCACCGGGGAGCTGTTTTTT. The rearrangement joins TRBV28 to TRBJ2-2; D uncertain. The V gene's germline CDR1 is MDHEN and CDR2 SYDVKM. This CDR3 has 14 amino acids. Trimming took off 3 bases at V and 4 bases at J, with 9 bases between the two ends. The variable domain in full, completed from reference TRBV28 and TRBJ2-2, reads DVKVTQSSRYLVKRTGEKVFLECVQDMDHENMFWYRQDPGLGLRLIYFSYDVKMKEKGDIPEGYSVSREKKERFSLILESASTNQTSMYLCASSLLSSTGELFFGEGSRLTVL.

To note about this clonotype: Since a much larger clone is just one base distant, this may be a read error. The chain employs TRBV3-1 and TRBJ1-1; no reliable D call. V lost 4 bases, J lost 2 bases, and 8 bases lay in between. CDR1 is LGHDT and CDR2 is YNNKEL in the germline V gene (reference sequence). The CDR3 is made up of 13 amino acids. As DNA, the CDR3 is TGTGCCAGCAGCCCGTACAGTAACACTGAAGCTTTCTTT. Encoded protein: CASSPYSNTEAFF.

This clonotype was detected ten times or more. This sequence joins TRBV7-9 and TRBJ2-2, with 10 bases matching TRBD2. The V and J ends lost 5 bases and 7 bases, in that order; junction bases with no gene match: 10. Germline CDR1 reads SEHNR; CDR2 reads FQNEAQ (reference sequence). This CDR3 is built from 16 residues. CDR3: CASSPQPSGGIGELFF. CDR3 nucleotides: TGTGCCAGCAGCCCCCAGCCTAGCGGGGGAATCGGGGAGCTGTTTTTT. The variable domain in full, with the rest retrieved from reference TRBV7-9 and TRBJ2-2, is DTGVSQNPRHKITKRGQNVTFRCDPISEHNRLYWYRQTLGQGPEFLTYFQNEAQLEKSRLLSDRFSAERPKGSFSTLEIQRTEQGDSAMYLCASSPQPSGGIGELFFGEGSRLTVL.

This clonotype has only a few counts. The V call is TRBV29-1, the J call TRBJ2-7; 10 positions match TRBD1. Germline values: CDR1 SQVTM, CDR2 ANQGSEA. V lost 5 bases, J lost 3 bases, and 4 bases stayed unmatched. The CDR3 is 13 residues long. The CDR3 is CSVWDRGFYEQYF. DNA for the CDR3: TGCAGCGTTTGGGACAGGGGCTTCTACGAGCAGTACTTC.

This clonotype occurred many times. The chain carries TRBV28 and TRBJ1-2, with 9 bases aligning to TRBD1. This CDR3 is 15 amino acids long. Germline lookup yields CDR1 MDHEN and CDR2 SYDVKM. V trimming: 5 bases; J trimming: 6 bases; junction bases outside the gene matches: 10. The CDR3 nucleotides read TGTGCCAGCAGTCCTCGGGACAGGGCGGACCATGGCTACACCTTC. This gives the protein CASSPRDRADHGYTF.

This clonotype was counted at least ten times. CDR3 sequence: CASSLSSGYEQYF. The CDR3 coding sequence is TGTGCCAGCTCCCTCTCTAGCGGGTACGAGCAGTACTTC. The chain combines TRBV7-2 with TRBJ2-7, with 8 bases that match TRBD2. Germline V CDR1 and CDR2: SGHTA, FQGNSA. J was trimmed by 4 bases and V by 8 bases; bases with no gene match: 7. The CDR3 runs to 13 residues.

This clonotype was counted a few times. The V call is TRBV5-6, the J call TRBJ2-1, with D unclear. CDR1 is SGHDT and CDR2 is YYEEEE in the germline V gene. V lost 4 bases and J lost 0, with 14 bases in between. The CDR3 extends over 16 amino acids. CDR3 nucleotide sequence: TGTGCCAGCAGCCCCTACCCCGGTAACTCCTACAATGAGCAGTTCTTC. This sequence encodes CASSPYPGNSYNEQFF.

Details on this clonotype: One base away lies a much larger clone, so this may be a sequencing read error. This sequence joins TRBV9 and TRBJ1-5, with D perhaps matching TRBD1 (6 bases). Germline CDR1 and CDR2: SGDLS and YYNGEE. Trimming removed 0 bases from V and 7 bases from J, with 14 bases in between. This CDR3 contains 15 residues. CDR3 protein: CASSVDGQRVQPQHF. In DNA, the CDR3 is TGTGCCAGCAGCGTAGATGGACAGAGGGTGCAGCCCCAGCATTTT. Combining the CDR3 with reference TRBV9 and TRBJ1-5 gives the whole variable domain DSGVTQTPKHLITATGQRVTLRCSPRSGDLSVYWYQQSLDQGLQFLIQYYNGEERAKGNILERFSAQQFPDLHSELNLSSLELGDSALYFCASSVDGQRVQPQHFGDGTRLSIL.

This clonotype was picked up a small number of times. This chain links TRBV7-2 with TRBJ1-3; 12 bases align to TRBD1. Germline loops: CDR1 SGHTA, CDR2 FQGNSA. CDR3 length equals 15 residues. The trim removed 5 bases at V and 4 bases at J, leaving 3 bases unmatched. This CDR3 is CASSGTGGSGNTIYF. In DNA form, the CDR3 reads TGTGCCAGCAGCGGGACAGGGGGCTCAGGAAACACCATATATTTT.

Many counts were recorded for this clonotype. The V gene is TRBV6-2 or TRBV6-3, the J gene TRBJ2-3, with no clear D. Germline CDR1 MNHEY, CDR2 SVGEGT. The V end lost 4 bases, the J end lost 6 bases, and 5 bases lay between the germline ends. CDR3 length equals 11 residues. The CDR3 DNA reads TGTGCCAGCAGTTTCTATGATACGCAGTATTTT. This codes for CASSFYDTQYF.

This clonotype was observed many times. CDR3 in DNA: TGTGCCAGCAGCGTAGGAGCTAGCGGGGAGCTCACCGGGGAGCTGTTTTTT. Its translation: CASSVGASGELTGELFF. V is TRBV9 and J is TRBJ2-2; 9 positions match TRBD2. Trimming cost V 0 bases and J 4 bases; bases outside gene matches: 7. Germline assignment: CDR1 SGDLS and CDR2 YYNGEE. CDR3 size: 17 residues.

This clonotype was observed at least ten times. The CDR3 nucleotides are TGTGCCAGCAGCTTAGCGCGGTTAGCGGGGGGCCAAGAGACCCAGTACTTC. As protein: CASSLARLAGGQETQYF. J is TRBJ2-5 and V is TRBV7-2; 10 nucleotides match TRBD2. Germline CDR1 reads SGHTA; CDR2 reads FQGNSA. V lost 0 bases to trimming and J lost 1 base; unmatched junction nucleotides: 5. The CDR3 runs 17 residues. The variable domain in full, with the rest retrieved from reference TRBV7-2 and TRBJ2-5, is GAGVSQSPSNKVTEKGKDVELRCDPISGHTALYWYRQSLGQGLEFLIYFQGNSAPDKSGLPSDRFSAERTGGSVSTLTIQRTQQEDSAVYLCASSLARLAGGQETQYFGPGTRLLVL.

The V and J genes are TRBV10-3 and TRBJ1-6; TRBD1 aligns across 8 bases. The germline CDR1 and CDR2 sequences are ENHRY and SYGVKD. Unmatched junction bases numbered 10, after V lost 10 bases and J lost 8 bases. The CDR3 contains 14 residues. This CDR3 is CATGDRGSHSPLHF. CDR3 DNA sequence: TGTGCCACCGGAGACAGGGGTTCTCATTCACCCCTCCACTTT.

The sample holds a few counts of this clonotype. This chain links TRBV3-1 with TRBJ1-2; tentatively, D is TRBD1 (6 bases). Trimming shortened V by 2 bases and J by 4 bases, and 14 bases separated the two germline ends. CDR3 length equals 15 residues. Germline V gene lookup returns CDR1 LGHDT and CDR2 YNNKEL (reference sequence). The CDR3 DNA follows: TGTGCCAGCAGCCAAACCGGCGACAGGTCCTATGGCTACACCTTC. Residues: CASSQTGDRSYGYTF.

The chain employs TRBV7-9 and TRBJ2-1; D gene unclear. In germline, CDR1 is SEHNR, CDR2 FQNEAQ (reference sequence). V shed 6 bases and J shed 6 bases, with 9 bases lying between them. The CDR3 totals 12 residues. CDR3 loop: CASSIGSNEQFF. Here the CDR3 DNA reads TGTGCCAGCAGTATCGGGTCCAATGAGCAGTTCTTC.

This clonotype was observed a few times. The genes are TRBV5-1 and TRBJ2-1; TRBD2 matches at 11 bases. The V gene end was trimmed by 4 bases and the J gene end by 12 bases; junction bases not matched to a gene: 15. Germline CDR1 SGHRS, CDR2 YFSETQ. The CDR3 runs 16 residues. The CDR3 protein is CASSHHSGGASLGQFF. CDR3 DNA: TGCGCCAGCAGCCACCATAGCGGGGGGGCCAGTTTGGGGCAGTTCTTC. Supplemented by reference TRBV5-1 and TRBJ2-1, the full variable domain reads KAGVTQTPRYLIKTRGQQVTLSCSPISGHRSVSWYQQTPGQGLQFLFEYFSETQRNKGNFPGRFSGRQFSNSRSEMNVSTLELGDSALYLCASSHHSGGASLGQFFGPGTRLTVL.